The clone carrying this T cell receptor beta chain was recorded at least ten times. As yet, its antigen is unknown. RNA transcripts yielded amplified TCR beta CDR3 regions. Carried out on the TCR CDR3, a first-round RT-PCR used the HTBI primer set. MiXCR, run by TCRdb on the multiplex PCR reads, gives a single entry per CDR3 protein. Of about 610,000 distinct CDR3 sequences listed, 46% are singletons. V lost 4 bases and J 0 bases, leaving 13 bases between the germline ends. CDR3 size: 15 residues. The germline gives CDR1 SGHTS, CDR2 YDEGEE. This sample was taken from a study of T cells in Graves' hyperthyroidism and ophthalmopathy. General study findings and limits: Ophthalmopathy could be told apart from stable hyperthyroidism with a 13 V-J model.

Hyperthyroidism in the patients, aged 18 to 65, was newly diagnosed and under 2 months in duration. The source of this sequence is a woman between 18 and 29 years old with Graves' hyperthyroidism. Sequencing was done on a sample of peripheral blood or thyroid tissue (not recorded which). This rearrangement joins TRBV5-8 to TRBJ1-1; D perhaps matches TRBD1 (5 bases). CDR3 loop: CASSPVGVMNTEAFF. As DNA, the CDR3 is TGTGCCAGCAGCCCCGTAGGGGTAATGAACACTGAAGCTTTCTTT.